The clone carrying this TCR beta chain was observed a few times. TCRdb reanalysed the RT-PCR reads using MiXCR and keeps one entry per CDR3 protein. This table has more than 20,000 distinct CDR3 sequences, 42% appearing once. This specimen comes from a study of patients and donors after allogeneic stem cell transplantation. Trimming shortened V by 5 bases and J by 1 base, and 8 bases separated the two germline ends. The length of the CDR3 is 13 residues. Sequenced material: blood, either unsorted or a sorted T cell fraction (not recorded which). This receptor was identified in a human donor who was either an allogeneic HSCT recipient or a stem cell or donor lymphocyte infusion donor (not recorded which). It is not recorded whose cells these are; they may come from a transplant donor. The V and J genes are TRBV12-3 or TRBV12-4 and TRBJ1-1, with D unresolved. In DNA form, the CDR3 reads TGTGCCAGCAGTCCCGCGCAGAACACTGAAGCTTTCTTT. It specifies CASSPAQNTEAFF.